The sequence of this T cell receptor (beta chain) was determined in a study of blood T cell repertoires in COVID-19. Study overall: Specimens from acute and convalescent COVID-19 originated in the United States, Italy and Spain. From T cells, B-cell-depleted T cells, or PBMCs came the material, which was cDNA or gDNA.

In the source study's methods: Researchers report that nucleated cell counts were estimated from reference gene primer amplification. Sequencing used immunoSEQ multiplex PCR; TCRdb keeps in-frame clones, though not all of them. V and J calls and clone size are given by that table; D and trimming were obtained from the DNA. Of 25,000 to 35,000 clones in the sample, 89% were seen once. The TCR was taken from a human donor with acute or convalescent COVID-19. The donor label of this sample is uncertain. Sequenced sample: peripheral blood.

As DNA, the CDR3 is TGTGCCAGCAACCGACAGGGGCCCTATGGCTACACCTTC. It specifies CASNRQGPYGYTF. This chain joins TRBV13 and TRBJ1-2, with 8 bases aligning to TRBD1. Germline V gene data show CDR1 as PRHDT and CDR2 as FYEKMQ (reference sequence). The CDR3 has 13 amino acids. The trim removed 7 bases at V and 4 bases at J, leaving 5 bases unmatched.